This T cell receptor beta chain was identified during a study of breast tumors, draining lymph nodes, adjacent tissues. MiXCR, applied by TCRdb to the multiplex PCR reads, yields one record per CDR3 protein. The sample comprises 150,000 to 200,000 distinct CDR3 sequences, roughly a third of which are singletons, and 3.5% to 4.5% rests with the top ten. Study-level results: Data fit most tumor T cells coming from lymph node, expanding in tumor. The lymph node origin of tumor T cells was framed as consistent with a hypothesis, not demonstrated.

Samples came from axillary lymph nodes draining the breast cancer. This clonotype was detected only once. Its antigen is still unknown. A read error may explain this, as a much larger clone is one base away. This CDR3 has 14 amino acids. Deletions cut 5 bases from V and 6 bases from J, with 17 bases between. Germline loops: CDR1 MNHEY, CDR2 SVGAGI. The V call is TRBV6-5, the J call TRBJ2-7, with a weak D call TRBD2 (6 bases). The sample comprised axillary lymph node tissue. This receptor was identified in a female donor with breast cancer. Some clones in this sample may be carry-over from other donors' samples. The CDR3 region is CASSRITGGSEQYF. The CDR3 coding sequence is TGTGCCAGCAGTCGTATTACCGGAGGGTCCGAGCAGTACTTC.